This T cell receptor beta chain was profiled in a study of T-cell reconstitution after alpha-beta-depleted transplantation in children. Unique molecular identifiers were built into the TCRbeta library. In TCRdb, the PCR reads were re-called with MiXCR into one record per CDR3 protein. The repertoire has around 380,000 distinct CDR3 sequences, under 13% of them found once; the top ten carry 5% to 6.5%. A few counts support this clonotype. The CDR3 is 14 residues long. Germline CDR1 SGDLS, CDR2 YYNGEE. V was shortened by 1 base and J by 10 bases, with 12 bases between the two germline ends. The V and J genes are TRBV9 and TRBJ1-6, with D possibly TRBD1 on 6 matching bases. This sequence originates from a human donor who donated a stem cell graft to a child with acute myeloid leukemia. This specimen was PBMCs from the stem cell graft donor, taken from the stem cell graft. In DNA form, the CDR3 reads TGTGCCAGCAGCGTATCAGGGGTCGGATCACCCCTCCACTTT. Translated: CASSVSGVGSPLHF.